The 20 T cell receptor beta chains below come from one sample, sequenced in a study of blood T cell repertoires in COVID-19. Produced via immunoSEQ multiplex PCR; TCRdb's table is partial and in-frame only. The repertoire consists of 250,000 to 300,000 clones, with approximately 82% occurring once and the leading ten covering less than 6%. Input material: peripheral blood. The receptors were sampled from a man aged 60 to 69 who had recovered from COVID-19.

The chain carries TRBV3-1 (or the pseudogene TRBV3-2) and TRBJ2-3; the match to TRBD2 covers 8 bases. This CDR3 is built from 15 residues. The V segment lost 3 bases and the J segment 1 base; nucleotides outside the gene matches: 3. The germline V gene encodes CDR1 LGHDT and CDR2 YNNKEL (reference sequence). CDR3 protein: CASSQHGGGTDTQYF. DNA of the CDR3: TGTGCCAGCAGCCAGCACGGGGGGGGCACAGATACGCAGTATTTT.

J is TRBJ2-7 and V is TRBV28; D not resolved. The CDR3 has 14 amino acids. Germline CDR1 reads MDHEN; CDR2 reads SYDVKM. V lost 0 bases to trimming and J lost 2 bases, with 8 bases between them. CDR3 in DNA: TGTGCCAGCAGTTTATGGAGGTTTCCCTACGAGCAGTACTTC. Protein: CASSLWRFPYEQYF.

J is TRBJ1-2 and V is TRBV5-1, with a tentative D call TRBD1 (6 bases). This CDR3 contains 16 residues. From germline, CDR1 is SGHRS and CDR2 YFSETQ. Trimming pared 0 bases from V and 2 bases from J, leaving 14 bases between. Here the CDR3 DNA reads TGCGCCAGCAGCTTGGAGGGCGGGGGGCTGAACTATGGCTACACCTTC. This codes for CASSLEGGGLNYGYTF.

The CDR3 nucleotides read TGTGCCAGCAGTTTCTCCGGGACATCCCCTGAAGCTTTCTTT. Translation: CASSFSGTSPEAFF. This rearrangement joins TRBV6-5 to TRBJ1-1; D is possibly TRBD1 (6 bases). CDR1 is MNHEY and CDR2 is SVGAGI in the germline V gene. V was cut by 4 bases and J by 6 bases, with 15 bases left in between. The CDR3 has 14 amino acids.

The J gene is TRBJ2-3, the V gene TRBV4-2; 9 nucleotides line up with TRBD2. Germline values: CDR1 LGHNA, CDR2 YNFKEQ. The CDR3 totals 17 residues. V was pared by 0 bases and J by 2 bases, with 6 bases of the junction left unmatched. CDR3: CASSQDLAGSPTDTQYF. CDR3 DNA: TGTGCCAGCAGCCAAGATCTAGCGGGGAGCCCCACAGATACGCAGTATTTT.

V usage is TRBV19 and J usage is TRBJ2-1, with TRBD2 identical over 13 bases. V dropped 2 bases and J dropped 5; count of bases not matched to a gene: 3. This CDR3 spans 16 amino acids. Looked up from germline, CDR1 is LNHDA and CDR2 is SQIVND (reference sequence). CDR3 sequence: CASSIWTSGRHNEQFF. CDR3 nucleotide sequence: TGTGCCAGTAGTATATGGACTAGCGGGAGACACAATGAGCAGTTCTTC. The full variable domain, completed using reference TRBV19 and TRBJ2-1, is DGGITQSPKYLFRKEGQNVTLSCEQNLNHDAMYWYRQDPGQGLRLIYYSQIVNDFQKGDIAEGYSVSREKKESFPLTVTSAQKNPTAFYLCASSIWTSGRHNEQFFGPGTRLTVL.

The CDR3 nucleotides are TGCGCCAGCAGCTTAGGTAGCGGGAGAGACGAGCAGTACTTC. This encodes CASSLGSGRDEQYF. The gene calls are TRBV5-1 and TRBJ2-7, with TRBD2 matching over 9 bases. The CDR3 is made up of 14 amino acids. The V segment lost 2 bases and the J segment 5 bases; nucleotides outside the gene matches: 5. Germline CDR1 is SGHRS and CDR2 is YFSETQ.

The V and J genes are TRBV29-1 and TRBJ1-5; 8 bases are a match to TRBD1. This CDR3 spans 14 amino acids. Unmatched junction bases numbered 4, after V lost 6 bases and J lost 0 bases. The germline V gene encodes CDR1 SQVTM and CDR2 ANQGSEA. CDR3 in DNA: TGCAGCGTCGCGACAGGGGATAGCAATCAGCCCCAGCATTTT. It codes for CSVATGDSNQPQHF. The whole variable domain, remainder taken from reference TRBV29-1 and TRBJ1-5, is SAVISQKPSRDICQRGTSLTIQCQVDSQVTMMFWYRQQPGQSLTLIATANQGSEATYESGFVIDKFPISRPNLTFSTLTVSNMSPEDSSIYLCSVATGDSNQPQHFGDGTRLSIL.

The rearrangement joins TRBV2 to TRBJ2-1; 14 bases map to TRBD2. The CDR3 runs to 15 residues. Germline V gene sequence: CDR1 SNHLY, CDR2 FYNNEI. Germline trimming cut 6 bases from V and 9 bases from J; bases unmatched to any gene: 7. The DNA of the CDR3 is TGTGCCAGCAGACGACTAGCGGGAGGGCCATTTGAGCAGTTCTTC. This gives the protein CASRRLAGGPFEQFF.

This chain connects TRBV3-1 (or the pseudogene TRBV3-2) to TRBJ1-5; TRBD1 matches 8 bases. J gave up 5 bases and V 3 bases, and 12 bases lay outside the gene matches. The CDR3 loop spans 17 amino acids. Germline V gene sequence: CDR1 LGHDT, CDR2 YNNKEL (reference sequence). The CDR3 loop is CASSQRSPGGADQPQHF. DNA for the CDR3: TGTGCCAGCAGCCAGAGGAGTCCAGGGGGCGCAGATCAGCCCCAGCATTTT.

The chain is built from TRBV15 and TRBJ1-6; 7 nucleotides line up with TRBD1. The V segment lost 3 bases and the J segment 1 base; nucleotides outside the gene matches: 9. The CDR3 is 18 residues long. Germline CDR1 is LNHNV and CDR2 is YYDKDF (reference sequence). CDR3 DNA: TGTGCCACCAGCAGGAACAGACAGGGTAAATCCTATAATTCACCCCTCCACTTT. Residues: CATSRNRQGKSYNSPLHF.

In DNA form, the CDR3 reads TGCGCCAGCAGCTTGGGTAGCATACGCTACAATGAGCAGTTCTTC. This encodes CASSLGSIRYNEQFF. The chain employs TRBV5-1 and TRBJ2-1; D gene unclear. Germline V gene data show CDR1 as SGHRS and CDR2 as YFSETQ. Between the trimmed V and J ends, which lost 0 bases and 3 bases, there was a span of 10 bases. This CDR3 contains 15 residues.

The chain recombines TRBV19 with TRBJ1-2, with TRBD1 matching 8 bases. J gave up 4 bases and V 5 bases, and 12 bases lay outside the gene matches. This CDR3 spans 16 amino acids. Per the germline V gene, CDR1 is LNHDA and CDR2 is SQIVND (reference sequence). CDR3 nucleotides: TGTGCCAGTAGTCCCGGACAGGGCGATTCACCCTATGGCTACACCTTC. Translating it yields CASSPGQGDSPYGYTF.

The rearrangement links TRBV27 to TRBJ2-5, with 10 nucleotides matching TRBD1. Germline V lookup: CDR1 MNHEY, CDR2 SMNVEV (reference sequence). V was pared by 5 bases and J by 7 bases, with 22 bases of the junction left unmatched. The CDR3 spans 19 residues. CDR3 sequence: CASSPHAPILRDRGGTQYF. The CDR3 region has the DNA TGTGCCAGCAGTCCACATGCCCCGATCCTCCGGGACAGGGGAGGGACCCAGTACTTC.

The chain links TRBV2 to TRBJ1-6, with TRBD1 identical over 9 bases. Trimming cost V 6 bases and J 8 bases; bases outside gene matches: 2. The CDR3 totals 13 residues. CDR1 is SNHLY and CDR2 is FYNNEI in the germline V gene. CDR3: CASRGQGDSPLHF. DNA for the CDR3: TGTGCCAGCAGGGGACAGGGAGATTCACCCCTCCACTTT. Based on the CDR3 plus reference TRBV2 and TRBJ1-6, the full variable domain is EPEVTQTPSHQVTQMGQEVILRCVPISNHLYFYWYRQILGQKVEFLVSFYNNEISEKSEIFDDQFSVERPDGSNFTLKIRSTKLEDSAMYFCASRGQGDSPLHFGNGTRLTVT.

This rearrangement joins TRBV19 to TRBJ1-6; 9 bases fit TRBD1. V lost 5 bases and J lost 9; bases outside the gene matches: 11. Germline CDR1 reads LNHDA; CDR2 reads SQIVND (reference sequence). The CDR3 consists of 16 residues. CDR3 residues: CASSEGPGTGRSPLHF. CDR3 nucleotide sequence: TGTGCCAGTAGTGAAGGACCCGGGACAGGGCGTTCACCCCTCCACTTT.

The chain has TRBV20-1 and TRBJ2-3; D is unclear. The CDR3 has 11 residues. Germline-derived CDR1 and CDR2 are DFQATT and SNEGSKA (reference sequence). The V and J ends lost 3 bases and 4 bases respectively, with 5 bases between them. CDR3 residues: CSASFSDTQYF. The CDR3 DNA follows: TGCAGTGCTAGTTTCTCAGATACGCAGTATTTT.

The chain uses TRBV5-1 and TRBJ1-6; D may be TRBD1 (5 bases). V was cut by 0 bases and J by 6 bases, with 13 bases left in between. Looked up from germline, CDR1 is SGHRS and CDR2 is YFSETQ. The CDR3 sequence is 16 residues long. The CDR3: CASSLGGTGANSPLHF. In DNA form, the CDR3 reads TGCGCCAGCAGCTTGGGAGGCACAGGAGCTAATTCACCCCTCCACTTT. Filled out from reference TRBV5-1 and TRBJ1-6, the complete variable domain reads KAGVTQTPRYLIKTRGQQVTLSCSPISGHRSVSWYQQTPGQGLQFLFEYFSETQRNKGNFPGRFSGRQFSNSRSEMNVSTLELGDSALYLCASSLGGTGANSPLHFGNGTRLTVT.

This chain uses TRBV27 with TRBJ2-1; TRBD1 aligns across 9 bases. Trimming removed 6 bases from V and 3 bases from J; junction bases left unmatched: 3. This CDR3 comprises 14 residues. Germline values: CDR1 MNHEY, CDR2 SMNVEV (reference sequence). In DNA form, the CDR3 reads TGTGCCAGCAGGCCGGGACAGGGCTACAATGAGCAGTTCTTC. Protein sequence: CASRPGQGYNEQFF.

This chain joins TRBV11-3 and TRBJ1-1; D not resolved. CDR1 is SGHNT and CDR2 is YENEEA in the germline V gene. The CDR3 totals 13 residues. Deletions cut 0 bases from V and 1 base from J, with 3 bases between. CDR3 sequence (DNA): TGTGCCAGCAGCTTAGACCAGAACACTGAAGCTTTCTTT. Protein sequence: CASSLDQNTEAFF.